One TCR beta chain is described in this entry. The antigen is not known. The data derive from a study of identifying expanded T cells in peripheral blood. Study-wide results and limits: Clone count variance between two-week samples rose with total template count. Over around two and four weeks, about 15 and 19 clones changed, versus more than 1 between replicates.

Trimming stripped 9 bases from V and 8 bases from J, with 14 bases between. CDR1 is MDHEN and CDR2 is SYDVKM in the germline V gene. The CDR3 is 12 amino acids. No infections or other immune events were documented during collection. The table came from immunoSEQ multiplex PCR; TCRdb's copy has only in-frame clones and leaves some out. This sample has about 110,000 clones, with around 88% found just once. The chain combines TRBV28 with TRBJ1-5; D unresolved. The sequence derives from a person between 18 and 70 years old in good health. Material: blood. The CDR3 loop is CASRAVGEPQHF. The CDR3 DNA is TGTGCCAGTAGGGCAGTCGGTGAGCCCCAGCATTTT.